Reported below is one T cell receptor (beta chain). Its antigen is not identified. This specimen comes from a study of identical twins. Study results and caveats: There is a chance that invariant MAIT and iNKT cells partially muddied zero-insertion analyses. For out-of-frame alpha sequences shared by twins, low generation probability was in excess. Memory repertoires showed no such pattern, whereas abundant cord blood beta clonotypes carried fewer insertions.

A single record per CDR3 protein comes from TCRdb applying MiXCR to the 5' RACE reads. Of some 500,000 distinct CDR3 sequences listed, just under 10% are singletons. The CDR3 spans 16 residues. The germline V gene encodes CDR1 PRHDT and CDR2 FYEKMQ (reference sequence). V lost 5 bases and J lost 5; bases outside the gene matches: 14. The donor group consisted entirely of healthy Caucasians. The same data also contributed to another study, on yellow fever vaccine responses in identical twins.

Source material: PBMCs. The chain uses TRBV13 and TRBJ2-5, with TRBD1 matching 7 bases. This TCR came from a woman under 30 in good health. This chain's CDR3 is CASSPRGQQPWETQYF. CDR3 DNA sequence: TGTGCCAGCAGCCCACGGGGACAGCAGCCTTGGGAGACCCAGTACTTC.